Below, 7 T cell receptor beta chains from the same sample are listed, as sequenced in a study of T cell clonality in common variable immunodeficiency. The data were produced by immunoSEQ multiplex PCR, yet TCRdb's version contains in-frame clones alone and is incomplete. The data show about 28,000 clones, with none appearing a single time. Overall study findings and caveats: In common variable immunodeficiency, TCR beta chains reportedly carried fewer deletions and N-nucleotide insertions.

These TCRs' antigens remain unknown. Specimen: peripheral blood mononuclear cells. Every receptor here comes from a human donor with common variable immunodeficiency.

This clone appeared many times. The CDR3 protein is CASSPGQAGIFSYEQYF. The sequenced part of the CDR3 DNA is TGTGCCAGCAGTCCGGGACAAGCGGGGATATTCTCCTACGAG. The V and J genes are TRBV28 and TRBJ2-7; weak D call: TRBD2 (7 bases). The sequenced fragment ends 3 residues before the CDR3 boundary, so the rest is inferred from the germline J gene. The germline V gene has CDR1 MDHEN and CDR2 SYDVKM. The CDR3 is 17 amino acids. Trimming cost V 5 bases and J 0 bases, with 20 bases left between them.

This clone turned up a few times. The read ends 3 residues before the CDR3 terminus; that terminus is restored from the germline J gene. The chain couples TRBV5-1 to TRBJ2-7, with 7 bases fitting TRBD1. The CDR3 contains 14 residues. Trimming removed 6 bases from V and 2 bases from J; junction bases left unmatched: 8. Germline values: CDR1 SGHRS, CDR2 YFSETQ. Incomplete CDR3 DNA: TGCGCCAGCACTCTTCCCGGGACAGCCTACGAG. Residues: CASTLPGTAYE. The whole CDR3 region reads CASTLPGTAYEQYF.

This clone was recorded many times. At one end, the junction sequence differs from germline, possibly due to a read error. The DNA read from the CDR3 is TGTGCCAGCAGCCAAGATTACAGCGGGGGCCCCGGAGAG. Its protein product is CASSQDYSGGPGE. In full, the CDR3 is CASSQDYSGGPGELFF. This rearrangement joins TRBV4-2 to TRBJ2-2, with 8 nucleotides matching TRBD2. The read finishes 3 residues shy of the CDR3 end, and the germline J gene is used to complete it. The CDR3 sequence is 16 residues long. Germline CDR1 reads LGHNA; CDR2 reads YNFKEQ.

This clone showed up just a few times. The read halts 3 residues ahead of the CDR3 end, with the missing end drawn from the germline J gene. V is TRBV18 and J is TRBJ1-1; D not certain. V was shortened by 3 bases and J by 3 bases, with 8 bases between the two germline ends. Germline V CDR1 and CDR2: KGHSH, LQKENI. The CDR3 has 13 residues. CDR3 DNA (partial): TGTGCCAGCTCACCGGCCGTTTACACTGAA. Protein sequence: CASSPAVYTE. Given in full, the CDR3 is CASSPAVYTEAFF.

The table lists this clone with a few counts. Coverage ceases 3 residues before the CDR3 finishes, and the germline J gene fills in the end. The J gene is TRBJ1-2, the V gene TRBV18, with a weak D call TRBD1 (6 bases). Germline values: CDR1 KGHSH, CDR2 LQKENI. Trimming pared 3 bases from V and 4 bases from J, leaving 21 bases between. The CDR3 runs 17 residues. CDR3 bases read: TGTGCCAGCTCACCTCTCGCCCCCGGGACAAGCCTCTATGGC. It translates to CASSPLAPGTSLYG. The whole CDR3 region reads CASSPLAPGTSLYGYTF.

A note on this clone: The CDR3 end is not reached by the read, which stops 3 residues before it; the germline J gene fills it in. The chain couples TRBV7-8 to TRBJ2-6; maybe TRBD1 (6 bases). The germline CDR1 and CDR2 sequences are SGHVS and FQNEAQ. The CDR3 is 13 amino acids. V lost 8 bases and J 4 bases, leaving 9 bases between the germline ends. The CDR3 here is CASSRGGANVLTF. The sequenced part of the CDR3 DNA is TGTGCCAGCTCTAGGGGGGGGGCCAACGTC.

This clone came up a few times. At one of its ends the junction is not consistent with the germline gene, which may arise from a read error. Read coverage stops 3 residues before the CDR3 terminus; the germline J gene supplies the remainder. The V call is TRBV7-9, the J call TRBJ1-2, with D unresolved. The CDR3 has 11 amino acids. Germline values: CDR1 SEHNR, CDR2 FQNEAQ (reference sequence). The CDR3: CSSSLARGYTF. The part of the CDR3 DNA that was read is TGTTCCAGCAGCTTAGCGCGTGGC.